What follows are 15 T cell receptor beta chains derived from one specimen sequenced in a study of early T cells in non-severe SARS-CoV-2 infection. TCRdb ran MiXCR on the 5' RACE reads and lists one entry per CDR3 protein. The data hold about 25,000 distinct CDR3 sequences, with 5.5% observed a single time. Sequenced material: whole blood. These receptors all come from an adult who was a healthcare worker with PCR-confirmed SARS-CoV-2 infection or an uninfected control (not recorded which).

The chain carries TRBV18 and TRBJ2-7; no clear D gene. The CDR3 consists of 14 residues. Between the trimmed V and J ends, which lost 3 bases and 3 bases, there was a span of 12 bases. CDR1 and CDR2 (germline): KGHSH, LQKENI. The CDR3 DNA is TGTGCCAGCTCACCGGGTTACGACGACTACGAGCAGTACTTC. Protein product: CASSPGYDDYEQYF. Together with reference TRBV18 and TRBJ2-7, the CDR3 gives the full variable domain: NAGVMQNPRHLVRRRGQEARLRCSPMKGHSHVYWYRQLPEEGLKFMVYLQKENIIDESGMPKERFSAEFPKEGPSILRIQQVVRGDSAAYFCASSPGYDDYEQYFGPGTRLTVT.

Regarding this clonotype: The germline gene is not matched at one end of the junction; a read error may be the cause. This sequence joins TRBV7-6 and TRBJ2-1; D is ambiguous. The CDR3 consists of 15 residues. From germline, CDR1 is SGHVS and CDR2 FNYEAQ. The CDR3 nucleotides read TGTGTCAGCAGCTCGGTTAGGTCACTGAACAATGAGCAGTTCTTC. As protein: CVSSSVRSLNNEQFF.

This clonotype came up many times. The chain employs TRBV11-2 and TRBJ2-7; 11 bases are shared with TRBD2. CDR3 length: 15 residues. Losses at the gene ends were 6 bases for V and 0 bases for J; bases not matched to a gene: 4. The germline gives CDR1 SGHAT, CDR2 FQNNGV. The CDR3 bases are TGTGCCAGCAGACCCGGGACTAGCGGCTCCTACGAGCAGTACTTC. Protein sequence: CASRPGTSGSYEQYF.

This clonotype has ten or more counts. This chain connects TRBV10-1 to TRBJ2-7; D remains unclear. The V gene's germline CDR1 is WNHNN and CDR2 SYGVQD (reference sequence). The germline V and J ends were trimmed by 0 bases and 5 bases, with 8 bases remaining between them. This CDR3 comprises 13 residues. The CDR3 sequence: CASSESKGNEQYF. In DNA form, the CDR3 reads TGCGCCAGCAGTGAGTCGAAAGGGAACGAGCAGTACTTC.

This clonotype occurred many times. The rearrangement uses TRBV6-2 or TRBV6-3 and TRBJ2-5; 9 positions match TRBD2. Germline V lookup: CDR1 MNHEY, CDR2 SVGEGT. This CDR3 region has 17 residues. The ends lost 5 bases at V and 6 bases at J; junction bases unmatched: 16. CDR3 sequence: CASSPHASGEQTKTQYF. The CDR3 DNA is TGTGCCAGCAGTCCCCACGCTAGCGGGGAACAGACGAAGACCCAGTACTTC.

The sample holds many counts of this clonotype. The chain carries TRBV12-3 or TRBV12-4 and TRBJ2-2, with D unclear. V lost 6 bases to trimming and J lost 7 bases, with 15 bases between them. The CDR3 loop spans 14 amino acids. CDR3 sequence: CASRLTPAGGELFF. In DNA, the CDR3 is TGTGCCAGCAGGCTAACCCCGGCCGGCGGGGAGCTGTTTTTT.

This clonotype was counted ten times or more. The rearrangement links TRBV28 to TRBJ1-5, with a weak D call TRBD1 (5 bases). CDR1 is MDHEN, CDR2 SYDVKM, per germline. Trimming removed 6 bases at V and 3 bases at J, with 15 bases between. The length of the CDR3 is 15 residues. CDR3: CASREPGRVNQPQHF. CDR3 bases: TGTGCCAGCAGAGAACCAGGGAGGGTCAATCAGCCCCAGCATTTT.

This clonotype showed up just a few times. This chain connects TRBV6-2 or TRBV6-3 to TRBJ2-2, with unresolved D. The V gene lost 2 bases and the J gene lost 6 bases, with 4 bases spanning the gap. Germline-derived CDR1 and CDR2 are MNHEY and SVGEGT. The length of the CDR3 is 12 residues. In DNA form, the CDR3 reads TGTGCCAGCAGTTACCCGGCCGGGGAGCTGTTTTTT. Amino acids: CASSYPAGELFF.

This clonotype has only a few counts. The chain uses TRBV5-5 and TRBJ2-1; D is ambiguous. Germline V gives CDR1 SGHKS, CDR2 YYEKEE (reference sequence). V was clipped by 4 bases and J by 3 bases, with 8 bases between them. This CDR3 has 13 residues. This CDR3 reads CASSLSLYNEQFF. The CDR3 DNA follows: TGTGCCAGCAGCCTGTCCCTCTACAATGAGCAGTTCTTC.

There are a few counts of this clonotype. CDR3 sequence: CASREGRREQYF. The CDR3 nucleotides are TGTGCCAGCAGAGAGGGCAGGAGGGAGCAGTACTTC. The rearrangement joins TRBV12-3 or TRBV12-4 to TRBJ2-7, with D perhaps matching TRBD2 (5 bases). V shed 6 bases and J shed 7 bases, with 13 bases lying between them. The CDR3 totals 12 residues.

This clonotype was found a few times. A single base separates this from a much larger clone, so it may be a read error. The chain uses TRBV9 and TRBJ2-1, with D maybe TRBD2 (6 bases). Germline V CDR1 and CDR2: SGDLS, YYNGEE. The ends were cut back, 2 bases at V and 4 bases at J, with 13 bases in the middle. This CDR3 comprises 15 residues. CDR3 in DNA: TGTGCCAGCAGCGTTGGCGGGGTGATTTACAATGAGCAGTTCTTC. It specifies CASSVGGVIYNEQFF. The full variable domain, rest sourced from reference TRBV9 and TRBJ2-1, is DSGVTQTPKHLITATGQRVTLRCSPRSGDLSVYWYQQSLDQGLQFLIQYYNGEERAKGNILERFSAQQFPDLHSELNLSSLELGDSALYFCASSVGGVIYNEQFFGPGTRLTVL.

The sample holds many counts of this clonotype. This chain uses TRBV6-2 or TRBV6-3 with TRBJ1-5, with D possibly TRBD1 on 5 matching bases. Deletions cut 7 bases from V and 6 bases from J, with 13 bases between. The CDR3 runs to 13 residues. Germline CDR1 reads MNHEY; CDR2 reads SVGEGT. The CDR3 DNA is TGTGCCAGCAATCAGGGAATGGGTCAGCCCCAGCATTTT. It yields the protein CASNQGMGQPQHF.

This clonotype was picked up many times. The CDR3 loop reads CASSLHRGLAEAFF. The CDR3 DNA follows: TGTGCCAGCAGCTTACACAGGGGGCTCGCTGAAGCTTTCTTT. V and J are TRBV7-2 and TRBJ1-1; TRBD1 matches 9 bases. The CDR3 is 14 residues long. V was pared by 2 bases and J by 6 bases, with 4 bases of the junction left unmatched. In germline, CDR1 is SGHTA, CDR2 FQGNSA.

This clonotype was seen ten or more times. The CDR3 DNA reads TGCAGCGTTGGCGTCCCGGACGGCTACTATGGCTACACCTTC. Protein: CSVGVPDGYYGYTF. This chain links TRBV29-1 with TRBJ1-2; D is uncertain. The CDR3 is 14 amino acids. V lost 4 bases to trimming and J lost 3 bases, with 15 bases between them. Per germline, CDR1 SQVTM and CDR2 ANQGSEA. The whole variable domain, filled in from reference TRBV29-1 and TRBJ1-2, reads SAVISQKPSRDICQRGTSLTIQCQVDSQVTMMFWYRQQPGQSLTLIATANQGSEATYESGFVIDKFPISRPNLTFSTLTVSNMSPEDSSIYLCSVGVPDGYYGYTFGSGTRLTVV.

This clonotype was seen ten or more times. The chain has TRBV28 and TRBJ1-5; a possible D gene is TRBD1 (6 bases). The germline V and J ends were trimmed by 10 bases and 7 bases, with 17 bases remaining between them. Germline CDR1 is MDHEN and CDR2 is SYDVKM. The length of the CDR3 is 13 residues. CDR3 residues: CATTQTGKQPQHF. For the CDR3, the DNA is TGTGCCACCACTCAAACAGGGAAACAGCCCCAGCATTTT.